This TCR beta chain was sequenced for a study of blood T cell repertoires in COVID-19 (dated by TCRdb to between 2020 and 2021). About the full investigation: Samples covering the acute and convalescent phases of COVID-19 were provided by collaborators in the United States, Italy and Spain. Nearly every sample came with metadata listing a de-identified subject ID, COVID-19 status, age in years and sex. Subjects who had been exposed to COVID-19, were actively infected with it, or had recovered from it provided the deeply sampled blood TCRbeta repertoires that made up the dataset. The repertoires were released in a freely available public database intended as a resource for research on the immune response to SARS-CoV-2. Where HLA class I and class II types were available, the types were taken from metadata supplied by the sample provider, not from assay-based typing. Samples were obtained from the ongoing ImmuneRACE study (first 160 participants) and from some 1,300 subjects provided by 6 global collaborators. The prospective study material was composed of cDNA or gDNA derived from T cells, B-cell-depleted T cells, or PBMCs.

The immunoSEQ Assay, a bias-controlled multiplex PCR, was used to amplify TCRbeta CDR3 regions from genomic DNA. Turning to the authors' computational methods: Within the assay, amplification of reference gene primers was used to estimate how many nucleated cells each sample contained. To quantify the absolute abundance of each unique TCRbeta CDR3 rearrangement, sequence reads were collapsed and filtered. Productive Simpson clonality was computed per sample as the square root of Simpson's diversity index over productive rearrangements. Here the immuneACCESS table is served through TCRdb, limited to in-frame sequences with V and J called. Missing clones are a known gap in these copies; in checked studies unresolved V genes cover under half, and the rest lacks a known reason. The DNA was the basis for D and trimming; V, J and clone size are from that table. In this sample the table shows 45,000 to 70,000 clones, around 90% of which occur a single time. Jointly, the top ten make up under 7.5% of the sample.

The collaborating institutions used their own protocols to collect whole blood in K2EDTA tubes. Collaborator samples were shipped for TCRbeta analysis as frozen whole blood, isolated PBMCs, or DNA extracted from either sample type. As for this clone: Which antigen it targets is not known. No base quality values were provided; no much bigger clone lies one nucleotide off.

Summary of the overall study and its limitations: The quantity of clinical and demographic metadata differed by source and by participant and was supplied without curation.

The germline V gene sets CDR1 to SGHRS and CDR2 to YFSETQ. Its CDR3 holds 16 amino acids, cysteine through phenylalanine. Left in the record is the CDR3 DNA by itself, 48 bases read in frame from the first base. V was cut back by 0 bases and J by 0 bases, leaving a gap of 12 bases between them. The rearrangement joined TRBV5-1 to TRBJ1-1; D gene: possibly TRBD1, on 5 matching bases. Sequenced material: peripheral blood. This receptor was obtained from a woman between 55 and 75 years old with active or convalescent COVID-19. DNA sequence: TGCGCCAGCAGCTTGGCCGGGGGGTCACTGAACACTGAAGCTTTCTTT. The encoded protein is CASSLAGGSLNTEAFF.